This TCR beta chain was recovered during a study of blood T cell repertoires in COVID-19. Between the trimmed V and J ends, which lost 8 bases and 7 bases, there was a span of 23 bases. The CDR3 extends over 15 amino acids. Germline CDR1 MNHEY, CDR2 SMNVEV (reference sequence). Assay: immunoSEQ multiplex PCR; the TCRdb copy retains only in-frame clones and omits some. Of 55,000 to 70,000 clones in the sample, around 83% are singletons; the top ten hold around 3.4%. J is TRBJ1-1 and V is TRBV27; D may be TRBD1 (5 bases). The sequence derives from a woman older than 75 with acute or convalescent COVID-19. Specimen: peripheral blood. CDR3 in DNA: TGTGCCAGCCGAAAGAGGGAACGGACGGGGGGTGAAGCTTTCTTT. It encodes CASRKRERTGGEAFF.